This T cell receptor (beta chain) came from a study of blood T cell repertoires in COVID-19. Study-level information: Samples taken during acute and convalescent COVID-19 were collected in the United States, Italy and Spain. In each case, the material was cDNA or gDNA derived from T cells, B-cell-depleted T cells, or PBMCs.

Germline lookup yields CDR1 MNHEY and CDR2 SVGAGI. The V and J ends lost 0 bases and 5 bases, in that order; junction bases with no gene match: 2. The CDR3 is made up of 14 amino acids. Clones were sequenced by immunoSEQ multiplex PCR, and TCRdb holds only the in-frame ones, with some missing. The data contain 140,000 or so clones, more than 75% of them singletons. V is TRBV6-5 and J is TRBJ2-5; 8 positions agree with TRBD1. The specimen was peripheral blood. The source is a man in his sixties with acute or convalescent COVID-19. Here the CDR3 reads CASSYSNRGETQYF. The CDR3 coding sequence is TGTGCCAGCAGTTACTCGAACAGGGGGGAGACCCAGTACTTC.